The 5 T cell receptor beta chains below all came from one sample that was sequenced in a study of blood T cells in healthy people across ages. PCR was performed a second time for about 7 to 11 cycles using a sample-barcoded 5' primer and a J-beta primer mix. MiXCR, applied by TCRdb to the 5' RACE reads, yields one record per CDR3 protein. Of roughly 1.9 million distinct CDR3 sequences in the sample, 39% were seen once. Material: blood. The receptors were sampled from a human donor in good health.

This clonotype was observed a handful of times. The chain has TRBV7-9 and TRBJ2-7; D possibly corresponds to TRBD1 (6 bases). Germline loops: CDR1 SEHNR, CDR2 FQNEAQ (reference sequence). V lost 0 bases, J lost 1 base, and 13 bases lay in between. The CDR3 is 16 amino acids. CDR3 sequence: CASSLASVQGSYEQYF. The CDR3 nucleotides read TGTGCCAGCAGCTTAGCGTCCGTACAGGGTTCCTACGAGCAGTACTTC.

This chain connects TRBV6-5 to TRBJ1-6; no firm D call. Looked up from germline, CDR1 is MNHEY and CDR2 is SVGAGI. V was shortened by 10 bases and J by 8 bases, with 12 bases between the two germline ends. This CDR3 has 12 residues. CDR3 DNA sequence: TGTGCCACCCGACGGACGGATTCACCCCTCCACTTT. Translation gives CATRRTDSPLHF.

J is TRBJ2-7 and V is TRBV7-9, with TRBD1 identical over 9 bases. Germline CDR1 reads SEHNR; CDR2 reads FQNEAQ (reference sequence). J lost 5 bases, V lost 11 bases, and 16 bases had no gene match. The CDR3 runs to 15 residues. This chain's CDR3 is CAFDYRGPKGDEQYF. In DNA, the CDR3 is TGTGCCTTCGACTACAGGGGGCCCAAGGGGGACGAGCAGTACTTC.

The rearrangement links TRBV12-3 or TRBV12-4 to TRBJ1-2, with D perhaps TRBD1 (5 bases). V was trimmed by 3 bases and J by 2 bases, leaving 19 bases between them. This CDR3 has 17 residues. CDR3 nucleotide sequence: TGTGCCAGCAGTTTGGGGACTCGCTCAGGGATGAACTATGGCTACACCTTC. Amino acids: CASSLGTRSGMNYGYTF.

In its sample, this clonotype was seen a few times. This chain links TRBV6-6 with TRBJ2-7, with a possible D match to TRBD1 (5 bases). Per germline, CDR1 MNHNY and CDR2 SVGAGI (reference sequence). V was pared by 0 bases and J by 0 bases, with 12 bases between. The CDR3 totals 16 residues. CDR3 DNA: TGTGCCAGCAGTTACTCAGTGGGGCGACGCTCCTACGAGCAGTACTTC. Protein sequence: CASSYSVGRRSYEQYF.